Listed below are T cell receptor beta chains from one sample, sequenced in a study of blood T cell repertoires in COVID-19. Profiling relied on immunoSEQ multiplex PCR, and the TCRdb table lists in-frame clones only, not all of them. The sample gives about 250,000 clones, 70% to 90% of which show up once; roughly 6% is in the top ten. The sample comprised peripheral blood. Source of these receptors: a woman aged 25 to 39 with COVID-19, enrolled during active disease. Each CDR3 is given with its conserved first and last residue. D genes are given only for firm matches. Some rows mark clone size as missing; the rest say once, few, many or name a class of expanded clone.

j_call clone_size v_call d_call cdr3_aa cdr3_nt
TRBJ1-6 . TRBV19 . CASSLGIDNSPLHF TGTGCCAGTAGTCTCGGGATAGATAATTCACCCCTCCACTTT
TRBJ2-5 . TRBV24-1 TRBD2 CATSDPPMGLAGGETQYF TGTGCCACCAGTGATCCCCCCATGGGGCTAGCGGGAGGCGAGACCCAGTACTTC
TRBJ2-7 . TRBV5-1 TRBD1 CASSLIRKGQGILAEPFYEQYF TGCGCCAGCAGCTTGATCAGAAAGGGACAGGGAATTCTAGCGGAACCATTCTACGAGCAGTACTTC
TRBJ1-1 once TRBV11-2 . CASSLTRRGNTEAFF TGTGCCAGCAGCCTTACAAGGAGGGGCAACACTGAAGCTTTCTTT
TRBJ2-1 once TRBV5-4 . CASSWSNEQFF TGTGCCAGCAGCTGGAGCAATGAGCAGTTCTTC
TRBJ1-2 once TRBV24-1 . CATSENRVGYTF TGTGCCACCAGTGAAAACAGGGTAGGCTACACCTTC
TRBJ1-5 . TRBV4-2 TRBD1 CASSQQTGDNQPQHF TGTGCCAGCAGCCAACAGACAGGGGACAATCAGCCCCAGCATTTT
TRBJ1-1 . TRBV10-3 . CATGRVANTEAFF TGTGCCACGGGCAGGGTTGCGAACACTGAAGCTTTCTTT
TRBJ1-6 . TRBV18 . CASSPGADSPLHF TGTGCCAGCTCACCGGGGGCCGATTCACCCCTCCACTTT
TRBJ1-2 few TRBV2 . CGPLGELYGYTF TGTGGCCCATTAGGAGAGCTCTATGGCTACACCTTC
TRBJ2-4 . TRBV27 TRBD1 CASSPGQGRFGAKNIQYF TGTGCCAGCAGTCCCGGACAGGGTAGATTCGGGGCCAAAAACATTCAGTACTTC
TRBJ2-1 . TRBV7-2 TRBD2 CASSLEERGPYNEQFF TGTGCCAGCAGCTTAGAGGAGCGGGGGCCCTACAATGAGCAGTTCTTC
TRBJ1-4 . TRBV18 . CASSTGPTNEKLFF TGTGCCAGCTCTACAGGGCCAACTAATGAAAAACTGTTTTTT
TRBJ1-1 . TRBV9 . CASSTMEGRGTEAFF TGTGCCAGCAGCACCATGGAGGGTAGAGGAACTGAAGCTTTCTTT
TRBJ2-2 once TRBV28 TRBD2 CASHTTSGGLLNTGELFF TGTGCCAGCCATACGACTAGCGGGGGCCTTCTGAACACCGGGGAGCTGTTTTTT
TRBJ2-6 . TRBV28 TRBD1 CASSSGGFAPNSGANVLTF TGTGCCAGCAGTTCAGGGGGCTTTGCCCCAAACTCTGGGGCCAACGTCCTGACTTTC
TRBJ2-7 once TRBV4-1 TRBD1 CASSQDRDRGTQEQYF TGCGCCAGCAGCCAAGACCGGGACAGGGGCACTCAAGAGCAGTACTTC
TRBJ1-2 . TRBV7-8 . CASSQRPGRGYGYTF TGTGCCAGCAGTCAACGACCGGGCCGGGGCTATGGCTACACCTTC
TRBJ1-1 . TRBV10-3 TRBD1 CATGGRDRSEAFF TGTGCCACAGGAGGCCGGGACAGGTCTGAAGCTTTCTTT
TRBJ2-1 . TRBV7-8 TRBD2 CASSPERGGNEQFF TGTGCCAGCAGCCCCGAGCGGGGGGGCAATGAGCAGTTCTTC
TRBJ2-1 once TRBV7-7 TRBD2 CASSLWASGETYNEQFF TGTGCTAGCAGCTTATGGGCTAGCGGGGAGACCTACAATGAGCAGTTCTTC
TRBJ2-4 . TRBV7-8 . CASSPPGLSMDIQYF TGTGCCAGCAGCCCCCCAGGACTCTCTATGGACATTCAGTACTTC
TRBJ2-1 . TRBV11-3 . CASSSPLDEQFF TGTGCCAGCAGCTCCCCCCTCGATGAGCAGTTCTTC
TRBJ1-2 . TRBV4-3 . CASSQDFQGSYGYTF TGCGCCAGCAGCCAAGACTTTCAGGGATCCTATGGCTACACCTTC
TRBJ1-1 . TRBV18 . CASSPKPQVSEAFF TGTGCCAGCTCACCGAAACCACAGGTCTCTGAAGCTTTCTTT
TRBJ2-3 . TRBV19 . CASSISARGVDTQYF TGTGCCAGTAGTATATCGGCCAGGGGGGTAGATACGCAGTATTTT
TRBJ2-2 . TRBV19 TRBD1 CASSNPGDRGRAGELFF TGTGCCAGTAGCAACCCCGGGGACAGGGGGAGAGCCGGGGAGCTGTTTTTT
TRBJ1-5 . TRBV11-2 . CASSPAVGAESQNQPQHF TGTGCCAGCAGCCCCGCAGTTGGGGCCGAAAGCCAAAATCAGCCCCAGCATTTT
TRBJ1-2 once TRBV19 . CASSIDQGYTF TGTGCCAGTAGTATAGACCAGGGATACACCTTC
TRBJ2-5 . TRBV7-9 . CASSLYPRGGETQYF TGTGCCAGCAGCTTATATCCAAGGGGGGGAGAGACCCAGTACTTC
TRBJ1-3 . TRBV11-3 . CASSPRGSGNTIYF TGTGCCAGCAGCCCCAGGGGCTCTGGAAACACCATATATTTT
TRBJ2-1 . TRBV10-2 . CASNDYPANEQFF TGCGCCAGCAACGACTATCCTGCTAATGAGCAGTTCTTC
TRBJ1-1 few TRBV19 TRBD1 CASSVTGGLTEAFF TGTGCCAGTAGTGTGACAGGGGGGCTCACTGAAGCTTTCTTT
TRBJ1-4 . TRBV2 . CASSEQFTISTNEKLFF TGTGCCAGCAGTGAGCAGTTTACGATCTCAACTAATGAAAAACTGTTTTTT
TRBJ2-1 . TRBV19 TRBD1 CASTLTGEVFF TGTGCCAGTACCCTGACAGGGGAGGTGTTCTTC
TRBJ2-6 once TRBV5-1 TRBD2 CASSRGEGTFSGANVLTF TGCGCCAGCAGCCGGGGGGAGGGGACCTTCTCTGGGGCCAACGTCCTGACTTTC
TRBJ2-1 . TRBV19 . CASSPGINNEQFF TGTGCCAGTAGCCCGGGAATTAACAATGAGCAGTTCTTC
TRBJ2-7 . TRBV24-1 . CATASRRTDSLTYEQYF TGTGCCACCGCGTCGCGACGAACAGACAGCCTAACCTACGAGCAGTACTTC
TRBJ1-2 . TRBV6-1 . CASSEGGTALYGYTF TGTGCCAGCAGTGAAGGGGGCACTGCCCTATATGGCTACACCTTC
TRBJ1-5 . TRBV2 . CASSEGLGGHQPQHF TGTGCCAGCAGTGAGGGGTTAGGGGGACATCAGCCCCAGCATTTT
TRBJ2-6 . TRBV3-1/TRBV3-2 . CASSQGAQGAGANVLTF TGTGCCAGCAGCCAAGGGGCACAGGGAGCTGGGGCCAACGTCCTGACTTTC
TRBJ1-2 . TRBV30 TRBD1 CAWGQGSFPDRYGYTF TGTGCCTGGGGACAGGGTAGTTTTCCGGACCGCTATGGCTACACCTTC
TRBJ2-2 . TRBV24-1 TRBD1 CATSDSGQGFTGELFF TGTGCCACCAGTGATTCGGGACAGGGTTTCACCGGGGAGCTGTTTTTT
TRBJ2-2 . TRBV19 TRBD2 CASSMWREVPGELFF TGTGCCAGTAGTATGTGGCGGGAGGTTCCCGGGGAGCTGTTTTTT
TRBJ2-7 . TRBV11-2 . CASSFAGLISYGQYF TGTGCCAGCAGCTTTGCGGGACTGATATCCTACGGGCAGTACTTC